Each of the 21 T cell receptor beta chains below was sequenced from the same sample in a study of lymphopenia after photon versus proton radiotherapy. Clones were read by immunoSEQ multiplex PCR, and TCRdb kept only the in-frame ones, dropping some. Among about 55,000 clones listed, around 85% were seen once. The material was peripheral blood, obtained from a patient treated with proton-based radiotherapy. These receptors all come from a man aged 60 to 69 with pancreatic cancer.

The CDR3, as DNA: TGTGCCAGCAGCCAAGGGGGGAGAAGCAATCAGCCCCAGCATTTT. As protein: CASSQGGRSNQPQHF. This chain connects TRBV7-6 to TRBJ1-5, with D perhaps matching TRBD1 (6 bases). Looked up from germline, CDR1 is SGHVS and CDR2 is FNYEAQ. The CDR3 is 15 residues long. Deletions cut 5 bases from V and 1 base from J, with 12 bases between.

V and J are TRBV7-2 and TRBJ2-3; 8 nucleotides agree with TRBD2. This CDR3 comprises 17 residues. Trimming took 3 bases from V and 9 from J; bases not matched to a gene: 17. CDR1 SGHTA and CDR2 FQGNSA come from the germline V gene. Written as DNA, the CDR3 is TGTGCCAGCAGCTTGGGGGGGACTAGGTCGTCGAGAAGGACGCAGTATTTT. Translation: CASSLGGTRSSRRTQYF.

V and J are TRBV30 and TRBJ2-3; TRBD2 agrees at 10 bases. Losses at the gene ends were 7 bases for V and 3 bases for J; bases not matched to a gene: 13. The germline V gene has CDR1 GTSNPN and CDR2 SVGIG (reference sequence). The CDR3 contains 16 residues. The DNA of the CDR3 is TGTGCCTCACTTGAGGTAGCGGGAGGAGGGACAGATACGCAGTATTTT. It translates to CASLEVAGGGTDTQYF.

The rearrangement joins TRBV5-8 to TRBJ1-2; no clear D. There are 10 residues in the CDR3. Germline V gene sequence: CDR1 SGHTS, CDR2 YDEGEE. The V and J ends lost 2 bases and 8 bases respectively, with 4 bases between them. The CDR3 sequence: CASSFGGYTF. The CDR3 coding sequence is TGTGCCAGCAGCTTCGGGGGCTACACCTTC. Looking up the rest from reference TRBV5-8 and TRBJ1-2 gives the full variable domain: EAGVTQSPTHLIKTRGQQATLRCSPISGHTSVYWYQQALGLGLQFLLWYDEGEERNRGNFPPRFSGRQFPNYSSELNVNALELEDSALYLCASSFGGYTFGSGTRLTVV.

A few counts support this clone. The CDR3 sequence is CASSLARLNTEAFF. CDR3 sequence (DNA): TGTGCCAGCAGTTTAGCCAGGTTGAACACTGAAGCTTTCTTT. This chain joins TRBV28 and TRBJ1-1; D remains ambiguous. V was trimmed by 2 bases and J by 0 bases, leaving 7 bases between them. This CDR3 region has 14 residues. CDR1 and CDR2 (germline): MDHEN, SYDVKM. Filled out from reference TRBV28 and TRBJ1-1, the complete variable domain reads DVKVTQSSRYLVKRTGEKVFLECVQDMDHENMFWYRQDPGLGLRLIYFSYDVKMKEKGDIPEGYSVSREKKERFSLILESASTNQTSMYLCASSLARLNTEAFFGQGTRLTVV.

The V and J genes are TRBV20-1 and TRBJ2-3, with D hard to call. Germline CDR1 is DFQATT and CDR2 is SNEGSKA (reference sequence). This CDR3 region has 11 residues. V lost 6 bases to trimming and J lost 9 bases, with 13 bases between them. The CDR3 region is CSAVQAETQYF. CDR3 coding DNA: TGCAGTGCCGTCCAGGCGGAGACGCAGTATTTT.

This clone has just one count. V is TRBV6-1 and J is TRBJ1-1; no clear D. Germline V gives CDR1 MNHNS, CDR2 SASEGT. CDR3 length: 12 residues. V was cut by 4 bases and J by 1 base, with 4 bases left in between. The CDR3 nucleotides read TGTGCCAGCAGTGCCGCGAACACTGAAGCTTTCTTT. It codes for CASSAANTEAFF.

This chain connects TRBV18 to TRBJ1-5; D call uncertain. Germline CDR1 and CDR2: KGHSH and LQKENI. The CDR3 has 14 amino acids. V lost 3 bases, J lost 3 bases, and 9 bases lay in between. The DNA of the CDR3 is TGTGCCAGCTCACCCAGGCGGCTCAATCAGCCCCAGCATTTT. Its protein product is CASSPRRLNQPQHF.

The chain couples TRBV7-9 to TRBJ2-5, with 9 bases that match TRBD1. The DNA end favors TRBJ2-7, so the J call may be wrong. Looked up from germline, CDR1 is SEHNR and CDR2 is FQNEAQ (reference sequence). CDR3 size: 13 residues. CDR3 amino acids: CATKPGQGYEQYF. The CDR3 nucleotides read TGTGCCACCAAGCCGGGACAGGGATACGAGCAGTACTTC.

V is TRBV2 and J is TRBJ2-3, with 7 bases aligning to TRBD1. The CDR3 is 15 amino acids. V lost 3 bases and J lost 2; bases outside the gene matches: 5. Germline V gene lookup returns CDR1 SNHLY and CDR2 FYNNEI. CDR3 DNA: TGTGCCAGCAGTGAGCCGACAGGGTACACAGATACGCAGTATTTT. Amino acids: CASSEPTGYTDTQYF.

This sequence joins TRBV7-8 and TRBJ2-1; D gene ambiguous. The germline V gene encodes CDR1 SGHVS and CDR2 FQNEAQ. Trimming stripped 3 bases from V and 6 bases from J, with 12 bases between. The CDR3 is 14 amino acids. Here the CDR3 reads CASSFVGRLNEQFF. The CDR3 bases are TGTGCCAGCAGCTTCGTGGGTCGTCTCAATGAGCAGTTCTTC.

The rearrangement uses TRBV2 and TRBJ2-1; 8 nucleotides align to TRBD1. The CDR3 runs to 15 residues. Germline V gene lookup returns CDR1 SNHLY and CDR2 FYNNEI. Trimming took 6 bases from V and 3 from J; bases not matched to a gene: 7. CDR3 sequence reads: CASRATGGGYNEQFF. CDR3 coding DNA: TGTGCCAGCAGGGCAACAGGGGGAGGCTACAATGAGCAGTTCTTC.

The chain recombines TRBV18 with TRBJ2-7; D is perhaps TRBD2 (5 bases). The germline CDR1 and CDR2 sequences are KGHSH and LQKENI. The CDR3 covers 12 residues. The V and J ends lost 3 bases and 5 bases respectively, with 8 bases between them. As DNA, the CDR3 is TGTGCCAGCTCACCGGAGGCCCACGAGCAGTACTTC. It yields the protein CASSPEAHEQYF.

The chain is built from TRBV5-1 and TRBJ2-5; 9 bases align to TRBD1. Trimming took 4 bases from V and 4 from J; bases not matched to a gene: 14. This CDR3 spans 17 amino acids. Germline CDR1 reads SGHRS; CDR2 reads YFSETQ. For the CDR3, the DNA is TGCGCCAGCAGCCCCGGGACAGGGCCACGGGGCGGAGAGACCCAGTACTTC. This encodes CASSPGTGPRGGETQYF.

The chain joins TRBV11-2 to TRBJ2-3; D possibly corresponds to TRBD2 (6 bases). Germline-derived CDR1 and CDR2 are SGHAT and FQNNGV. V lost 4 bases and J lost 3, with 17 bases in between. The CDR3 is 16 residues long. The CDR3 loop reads CASSSQRARRTDTQYF. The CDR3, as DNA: TGTGCCAGCAGCTCGCAGCGGGCCCGGAGGACAGATACGCAGTATTTT. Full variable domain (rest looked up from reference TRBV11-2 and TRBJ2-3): EAGVAQSPRYKIIEKRQSVAFWCNPISGHATLYWYQQILGQGPKLLIQFQNNGVVDDSQLPKDRFSAERLKGVDSTLKIQPAKLEDSAVYLCASSSQRARRTDTQYFGPGTRLTVL.

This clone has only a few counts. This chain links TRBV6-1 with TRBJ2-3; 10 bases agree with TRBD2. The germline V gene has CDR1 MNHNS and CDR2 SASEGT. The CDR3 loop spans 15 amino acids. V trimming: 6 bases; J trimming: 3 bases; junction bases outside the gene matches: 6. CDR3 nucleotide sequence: TGTGCCAGCAGCCCTAGCGGGAGCGGTACAGATACGCAGTATTTT. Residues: CASSPSGSGTDTQYF.

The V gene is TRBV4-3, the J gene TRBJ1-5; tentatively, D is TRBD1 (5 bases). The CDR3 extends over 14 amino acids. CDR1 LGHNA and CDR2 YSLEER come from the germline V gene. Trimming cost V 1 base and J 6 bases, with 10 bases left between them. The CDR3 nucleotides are TGCGCCAGCAGCCAAGCTAGTAGGGGTCAGCCCCAGCATTTT. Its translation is CASSQASRGQPQHF.

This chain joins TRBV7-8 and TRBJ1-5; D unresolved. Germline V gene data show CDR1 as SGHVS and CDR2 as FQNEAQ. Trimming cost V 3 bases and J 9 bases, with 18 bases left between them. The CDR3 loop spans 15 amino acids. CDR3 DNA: TGTGCCAGCAGCTTGGAAAGGCCCGGGAATGGGCCCCAGCATTTT. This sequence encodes CASSLERPGNGPQHF.

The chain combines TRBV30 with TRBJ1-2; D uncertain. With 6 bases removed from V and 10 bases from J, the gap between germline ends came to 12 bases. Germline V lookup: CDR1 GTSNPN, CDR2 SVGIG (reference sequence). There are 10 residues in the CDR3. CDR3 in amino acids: CACSRGLYTF. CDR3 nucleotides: TGTGCCTGTAGCCGGGGTCTCTACACCTTC.

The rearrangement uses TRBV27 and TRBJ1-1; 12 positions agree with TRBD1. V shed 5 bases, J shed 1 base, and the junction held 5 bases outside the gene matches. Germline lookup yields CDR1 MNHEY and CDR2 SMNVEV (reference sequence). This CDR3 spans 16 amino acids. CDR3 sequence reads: CASSLRDRGPNTEAFF. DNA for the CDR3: TGTGCCAGCAGTCTCCGGGACAGGGGGCCGAACACTGAAGCTTTCTTT.

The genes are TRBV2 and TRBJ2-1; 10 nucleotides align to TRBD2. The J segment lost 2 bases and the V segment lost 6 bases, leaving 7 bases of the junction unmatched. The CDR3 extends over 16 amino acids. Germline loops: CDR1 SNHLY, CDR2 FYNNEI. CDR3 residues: CASSGQGLAAYNEQFF. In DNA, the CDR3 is TGTGCCAGCAGCGGTCAAGGACTAGCGGCCTACAATGAGCAGTTCTTC.